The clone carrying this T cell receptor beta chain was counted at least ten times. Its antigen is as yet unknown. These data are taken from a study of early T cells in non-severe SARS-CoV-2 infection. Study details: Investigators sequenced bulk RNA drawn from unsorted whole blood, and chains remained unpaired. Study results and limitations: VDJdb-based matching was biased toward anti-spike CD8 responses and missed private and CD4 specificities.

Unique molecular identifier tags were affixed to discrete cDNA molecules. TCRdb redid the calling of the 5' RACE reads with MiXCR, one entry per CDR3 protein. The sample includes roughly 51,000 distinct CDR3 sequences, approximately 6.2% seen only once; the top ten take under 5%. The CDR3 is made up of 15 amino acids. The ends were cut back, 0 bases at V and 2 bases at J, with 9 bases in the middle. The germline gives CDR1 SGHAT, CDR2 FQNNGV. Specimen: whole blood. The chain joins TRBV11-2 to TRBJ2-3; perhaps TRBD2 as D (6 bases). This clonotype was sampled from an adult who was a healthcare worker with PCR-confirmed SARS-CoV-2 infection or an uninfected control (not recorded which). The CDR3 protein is CASSLEWGLTDTQYF. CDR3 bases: TGTGCCAGCAGCTTAGAGTGGGGACTCACAGATACGCAGTATTTT. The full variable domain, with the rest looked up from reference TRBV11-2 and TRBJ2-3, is EAGVAQSPRYKIIEKRQSVAFWCNPISGHATLYWYQQILGQGPKLLIQFQNNGVVDDSQLPKDRFSAERLKGVDSTLKIQPAKLEDSAVYLCASSLEWGLTDTQYFGPGTRLTVL.